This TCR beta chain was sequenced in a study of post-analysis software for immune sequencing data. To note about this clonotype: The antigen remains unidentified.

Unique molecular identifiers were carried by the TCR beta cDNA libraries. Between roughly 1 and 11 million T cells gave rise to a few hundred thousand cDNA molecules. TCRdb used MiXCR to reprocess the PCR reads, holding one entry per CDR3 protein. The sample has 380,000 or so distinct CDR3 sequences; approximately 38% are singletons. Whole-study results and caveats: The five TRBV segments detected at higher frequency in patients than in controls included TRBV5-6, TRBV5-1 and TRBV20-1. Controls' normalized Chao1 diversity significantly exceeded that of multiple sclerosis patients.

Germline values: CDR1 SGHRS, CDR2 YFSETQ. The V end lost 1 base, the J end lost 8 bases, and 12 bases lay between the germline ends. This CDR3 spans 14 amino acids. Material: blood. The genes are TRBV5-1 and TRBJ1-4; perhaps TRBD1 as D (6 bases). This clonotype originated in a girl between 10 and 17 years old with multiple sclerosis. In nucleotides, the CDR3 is TGCGCCAGCAGCTTGAGTCCCAGGGGCGAAAAACTGTTTTTT. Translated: CASSLSPRGEKLFF.